This T cell receptor beta chain was documented in a study of blood T cells in healthy people across ages. Germline values: CDR1 SGHVS, CDR2 FQNEAQ. CDR3 length: 16 residues. Trimming pared 5 bases from V and 0 bases from J, leaving 14 bases between. PCR was performed a second time for about 7 to 12 cycles using a sample-barcoded 5' primer and a J-beta primer mix. TCRdb reanalysed the 5' RACE reads using MiXCR and keeps one entry per CDR3 protein. The data show approximately 800,000 distinct CDR3 sequences, nearly 60% seen once. Study results and limitations: Expanded clonotype changes were possibly confounded by unknown donor CMV status. Long-lived and aged donors differed, with more naive CD4+ cells and higher diversity in the long-lived.

Worth noting for this clonotype: Its matching antigen is unknown.

V is TRBV7-8 and J is TRBJ2-1; D remains unclear. Sequencing was carried out using blood. This sequence originates from a man under 40 in good health. CDR3 sequence: CASSGPTKSSYNEQFF. The CDR3 DNA sequence: TGTGCCAGCAGCGGACCGACGAAAAGCTCCTACAATGAGCAGTTCTTC.